This TCR beta chain emerged from a study of blood T cell repertoires in COVID-19. Data came from immunoSEQ multiplex PCR; TCRdb stores just in-frame clones and leaves some out. This sample carries approximately 230,000 clones, around four fifths of them seen once, and the ten largest clones take 4.5% to 7%. Germline trimming cut 7 bases from V and 4 bases from J; bases unmatched to any gene: 2. In germline, CDR1 is MDHEN, CDR2 SYDVKM. The CDR3 extends over 14 amino acids. This chain links TRBV28 with TRBJ2-1; 12 bases are shared with TRBD2. The sample consisted of peripheral blood. This receptor was taken from a man at least 80 years old with acute or convalescent COVID-19. CDR3 DNA sequence: TGTGCCAGCACTAGCGGGAGGGCTTACAATGAGCAGTTCTTC. Translated, it gives CASTSGRAYNEQFF.